This T cell receptor beta chain emerged from a study of cytomegalovirus exposure and HLA in healthy donors. Notes on the study in general: Immune exposure was documented only through CMV serostatus. With DRB1 most and HLA-C fewest, TCR association rates differed between HLA loci in a later analysis. It emerged from a later analysis that several of the most significant clusters appeared to be linked to common viral pathogens.

It was with 60 Vbeta and 13 Jbeta primers that the PCR ran. Clones were read by immunoSEQ multiplex PCR, and TCRdb kept only the in-frame ones, dropping some. The sample table sets out around 70,000 clones. Germline V gives CDR1 MNHEY, CDR2 SMNVEV (reference sequence). V was cut by 5 bases and J by 10 bases, with 15 bases left in between. The CDR3 spans 13 residues. Worth noting for this clone: What it binds is unknown.

This receptor was taken from a young woman in good health and CMV-seronegative. The rearrangement links TRBV27 to TRBJ2-1; weak D call: TRBD1 (6 bases). Sequencing was performed on PBMCs. The CDR3 DNA is TGTGCCAGCAGTCCGTATAACGACAGGGAGCAGTTCTTC. This translates into CASSPYNDREQFF.